This T cell receptor beta chain was sequenced during a study of blood T cell repertoires in COVID-19. On the study more broadly: Acute and convalescent COVID-19 samples came from the United States, Italy and Spain.

This clone showed up just a few times. Method: immunoSEQ multiplex PCR; TCRdb's copy keeps in-frame clones and lacks some. The table shows some 300,000 clones, with 88% occurring only once. The sample consisted of peripheral blood. The receptor comes from a young woman who had recovered from COVID-19.

CDR3 sequence: CASSPQGKDYEQYF. The CDR3 DNA follows: TGTGCCAGCAGTCCACAGGGAAAGGACTACGAGCAGTACTTC. The chain employs TRBV2 and TRBJ2-7; tentatively, D is TRBD1 (6 bases). Germline V lookup: CDR1 SNHLY, CDR2 FYNNEI. The CDR3 loop spans 14 amino acids. Trimming took 5 bases from V and 3 from J, leaving 14 bases between them.